Presented here are 20 T cell receptor beta chains from one specimen sequenced in a study of blood T cell repertoires in COVID-19. Here immunoSEQ multiplex PCR was the method, and the copy in TCRdb shows in-frame clones only, minus some. The table includes 150,000 to 200,000 clones, 88% detected once. Sequencing was carried out using peripheral blood. These receptors were collected from a human donor in a cohort sampled during active COVID-19.

This clone was counted between two and nine times. The chain couples TRBV7-6 to TRBJ1-1; D remains unclear. Germline-derived CDR1 and CDR2 are SGHVS and FNYEAQ. The CDR3 has 13 residues. V lost 2 bases, J lost 1 base, and 5 bases lay in between. CDR3: CASSLSRNTEAFF. The CDR3 nucleotides are TGTGCCAGCAGCTTATCCCGGAACACTGAAGCTTTCTTT. The entire variable domain, with the rest obtained from reference TRBV7-6 and TRBJ1-1, is as follows: GAGVSQSPRYKVTKRGQDVALRCDPISGHVSLYWYRQALGQGPEFLTYFNYEAQQDKSGLPNDRFSAERPEGSISTLTIQRTEQRDSAMYRCASSLSRNTEAFFGQGTRLTVV.

V and J are TRBV5-1 and TRBJ1-2; 9 nucleotides match TRBD1. The CDR3 sequence is 15 residues long. CDR1 is SGHRS and CDR2 is YFSETQ in the germline V gene. J was trimmed by 4 bases and V by 0 bases; bases with no gene match: 4. The CDR3 sequence is CASSLASDRGYGYTF. As DNA, the CDR3 is TGCGCCAGCAGCTTGGCCTCGGACAGGGGCTATGGCTACACCTTC.

V gene TRBV9 combines with J gene TRBJ1-2, with a possible D match to TRBD1 (6 bases). With 6 bases removed from V and 4 bases from J, the gap between germline ends came to 22 bases. Germline V lookup: CDR1 SGDLS, CDR2 YYNGEE. CDR3 length: 16 amino acids. This chain's CDR3 is CASTQDDRRPVYGYTF. In nucleotides, the CDR3 is TGTGCCAGCACTCAGGACGACAGGCGACCCGTCTATGGCTACACCTTC.

V and J are TRBV6-6 and TRBJ1-2, with D unclear. The V end lost 6 bases, the J end lost 0 bases, and 11 bases lay between the germline ends. CDR1 is MNHNY, CDR2 SVGAGI, per germline (reference sequence). The CDR3 consists of 14 residues. The DNA for the CDR3 is TGTGCCAGCAGCCCACTGACAACTAACTATGGCTACACCTTC. Amino acids: CASSPLTTNYGYTF.

The gene calls are TRBV28 and TRBJ2-7; 8 bases are shared with TRBD2. The CDR3 has 14 amino acids. V gave up 3 bases and J gave up 4 bases; unmatched junction bases: 5. Germline V lookup: CDR1 MDHEN, CDR2 SYDVKM. CDR3 DNA: TGTGCCAGCAGTTTTGCCAGCGGGAGTTACGAGCAGTACTTC. It specifies CASSFASGSYEQYF.

The CDR3 region is CASSSTSGAPYEQYF. DNA of the CDR3: TGTGCCAGCAGTTCGACTAGCGGGGCGCCCTACGAGCAGTACTTC. The rearrangement links TRBV6-5 to TRBJ2-7; 11 bases match TRBD2. Trimming removed 4 bases from V and 2 bases from J; junction bases left unmatched: 4. The germline V gene has CDR1 MNHEY and CDR2 SVGAGI. CDR3 length: 15 amino acids.

The chain employs TRBV9 and TRBJ1-6; 7 positions match TRBD1. Germline lookup yields CDR1 SGDLS and CDR2 YYNGEE. The CDR3 totals 15 residues. The V segment lost 3 bases and the J segment 10 bases; nucleotides outside the gene matches: 10. The CDR3 is CASSAPGTVGSPLHF. The DNA of the CDR3 is TGTGCCAGCAGCGCCCCCGGGACAGTCGGATCACCCCTCCACTTT.

The J gene is TRBJ1-2, the V gene TRBV4-1; perhaps TRBD1 as D (5 bases). CDR1 MGHRA and CDR2 YSYEKL come from the germline V gene. This CDR3 is built from 14 residues. Trimming shortened V by 1 base and J by 8 bases, and 14 bases separated the two germline ends. CDR3 nucleotides: TGCGCCAGCAGCCAAGTGAAGGACAAGGAGGGCTACACCTTC. It is translated as CASSQVKDKEGYTF.

This clone was found a few times. The V call is TRBV6-5, the J call TRBJ2-2, with 10 bases matching TRBD1. Germline V gene sequence: CDR1 MNHEY, CDR2 SVGAGI. The junction had 3 bases not matched to a gene; V was cut back by 5 bases and J by 3 bases. The CDR3 length is 15 residues. CDR3 nucleotide sequence: TGTGCCAGCAGTCCCGGGACAGGGGACACCGGGGAGCTGTTTTTT. Translating gives CASSPGTGDTGELFF.

This sequence joins TRBV5-1 and TRBJ1-1; TRBD1 matches at 8 bases. This CDR3 has 16 amino acids. The J segment lost 0 bases and the V segment lost 1 base, leaving 5 bases of the junction unmatched. Germline CDR1 SGHRS, CDR2 YFSETQ. The CDR3 region is CASSLTPGGMNTEAFF. CDR3 nucleotide sequence: TGCGCCAGCAGCTTGACTCCAGGGGGCATGAACACTGAAGCTTTCTTT. Variable domain in full (rest from reference TRBV5-1 and TRBJ1-1): KAGVTQTPRYLIKTRGQQVTLSCSPISGHRSVSWYQQTPGQGLQFLFEYFSETQRNKGNFPGRFSGRQFSNSRSEMNVSTLELGDSALYLCASSLTPGGMNTEAFFGQGTRLTVV.

The CDR3: CASSVEPAGSTDTQYF. Written as DNA, the CDR3 is TGTGCCAGCAGCGTAGAACCGGCGGGGAGCACAGATACGCAGTATTTT. This chain uses TRBV9 with TRBJ2-3, with D possibly being TRBD2 (6 bases). With 0 bases removed from V and 0 bases from J, the gap between germline ends came to 11 bases. CDR1 and CDR2 from the germline V gene are SGDLS and YYNGEE. This CDR3 is built from 16 residues.

As DNA, the CDR3 is TGTGCCAGCAGCTTAGTCCGCGCCCTCCCCGGGGAAAAACTGTTTTTT. Residues: CASSLVRALPGEKLFF. V is TRBV7-9 and J is TRBJ1-4; D uncertain. CDR3 length: 16 residues. Germline assignment: CDR1 SEHNR and CDR2 FQNEAQ (reference sequence). Between the trimmed V and J ends, which lost 1 base and 8 bases, there was a span of 17 bases. The full variable domain, rest sourced from reference TRBV7-9 and TRBJ1-4, is DTGVSQNPRHKITKRGQNVTFRCDPISEHNRLYWYRQTLGQGPEFLTYFQNEAQLEKSRLLSDRFSAERPKGSFSTLEIQRTEQGDSAMYLCASSLVRALPGEKLFFGSGTQLSVL.

The chain combines TRBV2 with TRBJ2-1, with a possible D match to TRBD2 (5 bases). The length of the CDR3 is 13 residues. V lost 4 bases and J 5 bases, leaving 9 bases between the germline ends. Germline assignment: CDR1 SNHLY and CDR2 FYNNEI. CDR3 sequence reads: CASSAISDNEQFF. CDR3 nucleotide sequence: TGTGCCAGCAGTGCGATTAGCGACAATGAGCAGTTCTTC.

The chain recombines TRBV2 with TRBJ1-2, with D possibly being TRBD1 (6 bases). Germline CDR1 and CDR2: SNHLY and FYNNEI. The CDR3 consists of 13 residues. V was trimmed by 5 bases and J by 6 bases, leaving 13 bases between them. The CDR3 DNA follows: TGTGCCAGCAGTTATACAGGGAGGGATGGCTACACCTTC. Translation: CASSYTGRDGYTF.

The rearrangement links TRBV7-6 to TRBJ2-7; TRBD2 agrees at 13 bases. Trimming removed 5 bases from V and 4 bases from J; junction bases left unmatched: 8. This CDR3 has 16 amino acids. Germline CDR1 reads SGHVS; CDR2 reads FNYEAQ. CDR3 in amino acids: CASSPRTSGSSYEQYF. The CDR3 nucleotides are TGTGCCAGCAGCCCCAGGACTAGCGGGAGTTCATACGAGCAGTACTTC.

The CDR3 DNA follows: TGTGCCATCAGGTGGAGTCTAGGGAGGACAGGGGATGGCTACACCTTC. Amino acids: CAIRWSLGRTGDGYTF. The rearrangement links TRBV10-3 to TRBJ1-2; 9 bases map to TRBD1. The trim removed 6 bases at V and 6 bases at J, leaving 14 bases unmatched. This CDR3 spans 16 amino acids. CDR1 is ENHRY, CDR2 SYGVKD, per germline.

CDR3 loop: CASREGPYTEQYF. The DNA for the CDR3 is TGTGCCAGCAGGGAGGGGCCTTATACCGAGCAGTACTTC. The chain has TRBV12-3 or TRBV12-4 and TRBJ2-7; perhaps TRBD2 as D (6 bases). V shed 6 bases and J shed 6 bases, with 15 bases lying between them. The CDR3 loop spans 13 amino acids.

The chain combines TRBV25-1 with TRBJ2-7, with TRBD1 matching over 8 bases. V trimming: 8 bases; J trimming: 12 bases; junction bases outside the gene matches: 9. The CDR3 extends over 11 amino acids. Germline CDR1 and CDR2: MGHDK and SYGVNS. This CDR3 is CASEHQGAMYF. Written as DNA, the CDR3 is TGTGCCAGCGAGCACCAGGGGGCTATGTACTTC.

This sequence joins TRBV10-3 and TRBJ2-1; 7 nucleotides line up with TRBD1. J was trimmed by 6 bases and V by 7 bases; bases with no gene match: 9. The CDR3 has 14 amino acids. Germline assignment: CDR1 ENHRY and CDR2 SYGVKD. For the CDR3, the DNA is TGTGCCATCACTAATACAGGGGATCGCAATGAGCAGTTCTTC. It translates to CAITNTGDRNEQFF.

This chain joins TRBV3-1 (or the pseudogene TRBV3-2) and TRBJ2-2; the match to TRBD2 covers 10 bases. With 3 bases clipped from V and 4 bases from J, the junction kept 8 bases outside the gene matches. From germline, CDR1 is LGHDT and CDR2 YNNKEL (reference sequence). CDR3 size: 17 residues. This chain's CDR3 is CASSHASGGQPTGELFF. The CDR3, as DNA: TGTGCCAGCAGCCATGCTAGCGGGGGACAGCCCACCGGGGAGCTGTTTTTT.